The source of this TCR beta chain is a study of blood T cell repertoires in COVID-19. Method: immunoSEQ multiplex PCR; TCRdb's copy keeps in-frame clones and lacks some. This sample has some 50,000 clones, with 55% to 70% found just once. Deletions cut 0 bases from V and 3 bases from J, with 12 bases between. From germline, CDR1 is LGHNA and CDR2 YNFKEQ. The CDR3 totals 15 residues. The chain recombines TRBV4-2 with TRBJ2-7; D ambiguous. The sample taken for sequencing was peripheral blood. This clonotype was obtained from a woman in her 70s with acute or convalescent COVID-19. The CDR3 loop is CASSQDLGGDYEQYF. The CDR3 DNA sequence: TGTGCCAGCAGCCAAGATCTCGGCGGAGACTACGAGCAGTACTTC.